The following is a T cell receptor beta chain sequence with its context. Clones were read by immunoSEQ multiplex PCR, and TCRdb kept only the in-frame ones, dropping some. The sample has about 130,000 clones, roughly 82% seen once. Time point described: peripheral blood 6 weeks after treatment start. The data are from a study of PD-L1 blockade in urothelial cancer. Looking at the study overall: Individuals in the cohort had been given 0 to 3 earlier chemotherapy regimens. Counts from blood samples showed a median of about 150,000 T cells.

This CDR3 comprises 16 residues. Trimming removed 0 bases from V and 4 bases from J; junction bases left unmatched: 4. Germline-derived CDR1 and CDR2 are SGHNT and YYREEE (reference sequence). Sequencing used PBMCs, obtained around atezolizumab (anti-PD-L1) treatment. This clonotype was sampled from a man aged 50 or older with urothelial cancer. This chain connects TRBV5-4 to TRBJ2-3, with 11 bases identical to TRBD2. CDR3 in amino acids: CASSLAIAGGADTQYF. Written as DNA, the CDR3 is TGTGCCAGCAGCTTGGCCATAGCGGGGGGGGCAGATACGCAGTATTTT.